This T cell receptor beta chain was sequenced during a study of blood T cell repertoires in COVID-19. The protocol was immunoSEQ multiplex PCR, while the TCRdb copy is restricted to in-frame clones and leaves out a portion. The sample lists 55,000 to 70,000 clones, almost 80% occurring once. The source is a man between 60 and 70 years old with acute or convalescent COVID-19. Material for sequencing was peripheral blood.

In DNA form, the CDR3 reads TGTGCCAGTACTCTTGACATCACACGGCCCCAGCATTTT. This sequence encodes CASTLDITRPQHF. The V gene is TRBV19, the J gene TRBJ1-5; no clear D. Germline CDR1 LNHDA, CDR2 SQIVND (reference sequence). This CDR3 is 13 amino acids long. V lost 7 bases and J lost 9, with 16 bases in between.